These T cell receptor beta chains were read from a single sample in a study of cytotoxic CD8 clonotypes in ibrutinib-treated CLL. The repertoire was sequenced with immunoSEQ multiplex PCR; TCRdb's copy has only in-frame clones and lacks some. There are approximately 5,900 clones in the sample; roughly 79% occur only once, and just under 5% lies in the top ten. Source: PBMCs, taken before ibrutinib treatment. The receptors come from a human donor with chronic lymphocytic leukemia. Each CDR3 is given with its conserved first and last residue. The order of the fields is V gene, J gene, clone size, D gene, CDR3 DNA, CDR3 protein. The D gene is left open where the match is weak. Where a row states a size, it is once, few, many or the class of an expanded clone; other rows omit it.

V: TRBV5-6
J: TRBJ1-3
size: .
D: .
DNA: TGTGCCAGCGGTTGGGGACGGGACTCTGGAAACACCATATATTTT
CDR3: CASGWGRDSGNTIYF

V: TRBV9
J: TRBJ2-7
size: .
D: .
DNA: TGTGCCAGCAGCGTAGATGGAGGGGCGAGCTCCTACGAGCAGTACTTC
CDR3: CASSVDGGASSYEQYF

V: TRBV6-4
J: TRBJ2-1
size: .
D: TRBD2
DNA: TGTGCCAGCAGTGACTCACGGGGACTAGCGCCCTTCAATGAGCAGTTCTTC
CDR3: CASSDSRGLAPFNEQFF

V: TRBV19
J: TRBJ2-7
size: .
D: .
DNA: TGTGCCAGTAGTATCCAGGGGGGTAGGTCTCCGGTCGAGCAGTACTTC
CDR3: CASSIQGGRSPVEQYF

V: TRBV19
J: TRBJ1-5
size: .
D: TRBD1
DNA: TGTGCCGGGGGGGAGGACAGGGGCGATCAGCCCCAGCATTTT
CDR3: CAGGEDRGDQPQHF

V: TRBV18
J: TRBJ1-1
size: .
D: .
DNA: TGTGCCAGCTCACCAGGGCATTACACTGCTGACACTGAAGCTTTCTTT
CDR3: CASSPGHYTADTEAFF

V: TRBV5-1
J: TRBJ1-1
size: .
D: .
DNA: TGCGCCAGCAGCTTAAAACTTGCCGGGAACACTGAAGCTTTCTTT
CDR3: CASSLKLAGNTEAFF

V: TRBV29-1
J: TRBJ2-7
size: .
D: TRBD2
DNA: TGCAGCGCCGCCCAGACTAGCGGGTTCATCTACGAGCAGTACTTC
CDR3: CSAAQTSGFIYEQYF

V: TRBV23-1
J: TRBJ2-7
size: once
D: .
DNA: TGCGCCAGCAGACCCGTAGCGTCGAGCTCCTACGAGCAGTACTTC
CDR3: CASRPVASSSYEQYF

V: TRBV30
J: TRBJ1-5
size: .
D: TRBD1
DNA: TGTGCCTGGAGGGACAGGGGGTTTTACAATCAGCCCCAGCATTTT
CDR3: CAWRDRGFYNQPQHF

V: TRBV28
J: TRBJ2-6
size: .
D: .
DNA: TGTGCCAGTAGTCCGCACAGGGATGGGGCCAACGTCCTGACTTTC
CDR3: CASSPHRDGANVLTF

V: TRBV7-2
J: TRBJ1-2
size: .
D: .
DNA: TGTGCCAGCAGCTTAGTGGGTCGGGAGAGCTACACCTTC
CDR3: CASSLVGRESYTF

V: TRBV4-1
J: TRBJ2-7
size: .
D: .
DNA: TGCGCCAGCAGCCAAGATTACGGGTACGAGCAGTACTTC
CDR3: CASSQDYGYEQYF

V: TRBV12-5
J: TRBJ2-7
size: once
D: TRBD2
DNA: TGTGCTAGTGGTTCCAGGACTAGCGGGAAGGGCTACGAGCAGTACTTC
CDR3: CASGSRTSGKGYEQYF

V: TRBV7-3
J: TRBJ2-1
size: once
D: .
DNA: TGTGCCAGCAGCGTCGAGAGGGCCCAGGTGAATGAGCAGTTCTTC
CDR3: CASSVERAQVNEQFF

V: TRBV5-4
J: TRBJ2-3
size: .
D: TRBD1
DNA: TGTGCCAGCAGCTTACACAGGGGGCGCGGTGATACGCAGTATTTT
CDR3: CASSLHRGRGDTQYF

V: TRBV5-6
J: TRBJ2-7
size: .
D: TRBD2
DNA: TGTGCCAGCAGCATCGGGACTAGCGGGATTCCCTACGAGCAGTACTTC
CDR3: CASSIGTSGIPYEQYF

V: TRBV19
J: TRBJ2-1
size: .
D: .
DNA: TGTGCCAGTAGACCCCTCCCCGAGACCTCATACAATGAGCAGTTCTTC
CDR3: CASRPLPETSYNEQFF

V: TRBV12-5
J: TRBJ2-7
size: .
D: .
DNA: TGTGCTAGTGGTTTGGCGATACAGGCCCCGGGGCACGAGCAGTACTTC
CDR3: CASGLAIQAPGHEQYF

V: TRBV6-1
J: TRBJ2-2
size: few
D: .
DNA: TGTGCCAGCACCGCTGCTAGGCGAAACACCGGGGAGCTGTTTTTT
CDR3: CASTAARRNTGELFF

V: TRBV19
J: TRBJ1-4
size: once
D: .
DNA: TGTGCCAGTAGTCAGGGGTGGACACTCCCAAATGAAAAACTGTTTTTT
CDR3: CASSQGWTLPNEKLFF

V: TRBV9
J: TRBJ2-1
size: .
D: TRBD2
DNA: TGTGCCAGCAGCCCCGGACTAGCGGGAGTTGAGCAGTTCTTC
CDR3: CASSPGLAGVEQFF

V: TRBV6-7
J: TRBJ1-1
size: .
D: TRBD1
DNA: TGTGCCAGCATCGTGGAGTCCCGGGACAGGGGGATGAACACTGAAGCTTTCTTT
CDR3: CASIVESRDRGMNTEAFF

V: TRBV4-1
J: TRBJ2-1
size: .
D: .
DNA: TGCGCCAGCAGCCCGCTGAACCAAAACAATGAGCAGTTCTTC
CDR3: CASSPLNQNNEQFF

V: TRBV29-1
J: TRBJ1-1
size: .
D: .
DNA: TGCAGCGTTGAATTGAGCGGCACTGAAGCTTTCTTT
CDR3: CSVELSGTEAFF

V: TRBV10-2
J: TRBJ2-3
size: few
D: .
DNA: TGCGCCAGCGGTTCCCCCGGGCTCACAGATACGCAGTATTTT
CDR3: CASGSPGLTDTQYF

V: TRBV9
J: TRBJ2-1
size: once
D: TRBD2
DNA: TGTGCCAGCAACAGTATTCTAGCGGGAGTCGATGAGCAGTTCTTC
CDR3: CASNSILAGVDEQFF

V: TRBV7-3
J: TRBJ2-1
size: .
D: .
DNA: TGTGCCAGCAGCTTGCAGGGAGATCGATACAATGAGCAGTTCTTC
CDR3: CASSLQGDRYNEQFF

V: TRBV7-2
J: TRBJ2-7
size: .
D: TRBD2
DNA: TGTGCCAGCAGCTTTGTGGCTAGCGGATCTCGAGAGCAGTACTTC
CDR3: CASSFVASGSREQYF

V: TRBV19
J: TRBJ2-5
size: .
D: .
DNA: TGTGCCAGTAGTCCAATAGGTTTGGGGCAAGAGACCCAGTACTTC
CDR3: CASSPIGLGQETQYF

V: TRBV10-3
J: TRBJ1-5
size: .
D: TRBD1
DNA: TGTGCCATCAGTGAGGGGACAGGGGATAGCAATCAGCCCCAGCATTTT
CDR3: CAISEGTGDSNQPQHF

V: TRBV5-1
J: TRBJ2-7
size: .
D: TRBD2
DNA: TGCGCCAGCAGCTTGGATCATAGCGGGACGTCGTACGAGCAGTACTTC
CDR3: CASSLDHSGTSYEQYF

V: TRBV5-1
J: TRBJ1-3
size: .
D: .
DNA: TGCGCCAGCAGCTCCGGTGGGGCAGGGGCTGGAAACACCATATATTTT
CDR3: CASSSGGAGAGNTIYF

V: TRBV11-3
J: TRBJ2-1
size: .
D: .
DNA: TGTGCCAGCAGCTTAGAGGGGTTCTACAATGAGCAGTTCTTC
CDR3: CASSLEGFYNEQFF

V: TRBV20-1
J: TRBJ2-1
size: .
D: .
DNA: TGCAGTGCTGCGGCCTACAATGAGCAGTTCTTC
CDR3: CSAAAYNEQFF

V: TRBV6-5
J: TRBJ2-3
size: once
D: .
DNA: TGTGCCAGCAGTTATAGCTCCACAGATACGCAGTATTTT
CDR3: CASSYSSTDTQYF

V: TRBV7-9
J: TRBJ1-1
size: .
D: .
DNA: TGTGCCAGCAGTGCCGTGGGGGGCACTGAAGCTTTCTTT
CDR3: CASSAVGGTEAFF

V: TRBV7-6
J: TRBJ2-3
size: .
D: .
DNA: TGTGCCAGCAGCTTCGGGAGCTCAGATACGCAGTATTTT
CDR3: CASSFGSSDTQYF

V: TRBV2
J: TRBJ2-3
size: .
D: TRBD2
DNA: TGTGCCAGCGCTAGCGGGAATAGGTCAGATACGCAGTATTTT
CDR3: CASASGNRSDTQYF

V: TRBV14
J: TRBJ2-4
size: .
D: .
DNA: TGTGCCAGCAGCCAAGATAGCGGATCCAAAAACATTCAGTACTTC
CDR3: CASSQDSGSKNIQYF

V: TRBV29-1
J: TRBJ2-2
size: .
D: .
DNA: TGCAGCGCCATGACGTCGAACACCGGGGAGCTGTTTTTT
CDR3: CSAMTSNTGELFF

V: TRBV12-5
J: TRBJ1-1
size: .
D: .
DNA: TGTGCTAGTGGTTTGGGACGTTACACTGAAGCTTTCTTT
CDR3: CASGLGRYTEAFF

V: TRBV28
J: TRBJ1-3
size: once
D: .
DNA: TGTGCCAGCAGCCAAGTCTGGCTCTCTGGAAACACCATATATTTT
CDR3: CASSQVWLSGNTIYF

V: TRBV27
J: TRBJ1-4
size: once
D: .
DNA: TGTGCCAGCAGTTTGGGGGTGAATAATGAAAAACTGTTTTTT
CDR3: CASSLGVNNEKLFF

V: TRBV7-2
J: TRBJ2-6
size: few
D: .
DNA: TGTGCCAGCAGCCCCGCTAGCTCTGGGGCCAACGTCCTGACTTTC
CDR3: CASSPASSGANVLTF

V: TRBV5-1
J: TRBJ2-7
size: once
D: TRBD2
DNA: TGCGCCAGCAGCTTAGCCCTAGCGGGAGCCCACGAGCAGTACTTC
CDR3: CASSLALAGAHEQYF

V: TRBV5-5
J: TRBJ1-3
size: .
D: .
DNA: TGTGCCAGCAGCTTTGGTGACGGAAACACCATATATTTT
CDR3: CASSFGDGNTIYF

V: TRBV5-1
J: TRBJ2-3
size: .
D: .
DNA: TGCGCCAGCAGCTTGTCGATCGGGGAGACCGATACGCAGTATTTT
CDR3: CASSLSIGETDTQYF

V: TRBV11-3
J: TRBJ2-4
size: few
D: .
DNA: TGTGCCAGCAGCTTAGATCGGTTGCAAACAGGGTTGGACATTCAGTACTTC
CDR3: CASSLDRLQTGLDIQYF

V: TRBV7-9
J: TRBJ2-2
size: .
D: .
DNA: TGTGCCAGCGAGTCGGTTCGGGGAATTCCGAACACCGGGGAGCTGTTTTTT
CDR3: CASESVRGIPNTGELFF

V: TRBV7-9
J: TRBJ2-7
size: few
D: .
DNA: TGTGCCAGCAGCTCCGATGCCGGGCAGAGCTACGAGCAGTACTTC
CDR3: CASSSDAGQSYEQYF

V: TRBV29-1
J: TRBJ1-1
size: .
D: .
DNA: TGCAGCGTGAGGGAGAACACTGAAGCTTTCTTT
CDR3: CSVRENTEAFF